The subject of this entry is one T cell receptor (beta chain). What antigen it recognizes has not been identified. No quality values exist for individual bases; no much larger clone is one base distant. Libraries were constructed by the immunoSEQ multiplex PCR assay. For the multiplex PCR, a mixture combining 60 forward primers for TCR Vbeta segments and 13 reverse primers for TCR Jbeta segments was used. The CDR3 region of rearranged TCR beta genes was amplified from genomic DNA with a multiplex PCR assay. The Illumina HiSeq System was used to sequence the amplified TCR beta libraries as 87-base-pair reads. The study's processing was this. In a later analysis, 80 million or so unique TCR beta chains were counted across the 650 to 700 repertoires, and roughly 11 million of these chains were shared by at least two donors. Raw reads were error-corrected and collapsed into unique sequences with a nearest-neighbor algorithm that merged closely related sequences to remove PCR and sequencing errors. CDR3 sequences were aligned to IMGT reference sequences to assign V, D and J gene segments. For a sequence to be retained, a match of at least six nucleotides to both a V gene segment and a J gene segment was required. Rearrangements were classified as productive when the CDR3 lacked stop codons and remained in frame with V and J, and all other rearrangements were classified as non-productive. Following IMGT convention, CDR3 was defined as the stretch from the second conserved V-encoded cysteine up to the conserved J-encoded phenylalanine. Sequences without an unambiguous match to a single V gene segment were excluded from the earlier analysis of almost 600 of the donors. An earlier analysis of several hundred of the donors classified V segments as functional when productive rearrangements were above 56.7% and as segregating when the standard deviation between donors was above 5%. A statistical classification framework was built for diagnosing cytomegalovirus status from the catalog of TCR beta chain sequences. In a later analysis, V and J genes were assigned by comparing TCR nucleotide sequences against IMGT/GENE-DB human TR gene sequences. Using the TCRdist pipeline, a later analysis assigned CDR3 sequences along with most-parsimonious VDJ recombination scenarios. In a later analysis, each TCR beta chain was defined by its CDR3 amino acid sequence together with its V-gene family, and reads without a unique V-gene family were excluded. A later analysis removed several hundred highly shared, low-generation-probability nucleotide sequences to deal with suspected cross-contamination and a sequencing artifact. A later analysis calculated a clonal expansion index for each public chain from normalized within-repertoire ranks of inferred template counts. In a later analysis, generation probabilities were computed using a VDJ recombination model fitted to out-of-frame rearrangements, and the results were checked against IGoR. In a later analysis, TCR-TCR, TCR-HLA and TCR-CMV co-occurrence was scored with hypergeometric tests, and a repertoire-size bias correction was applied to TCR pairs. A later analysis estimated false discovery rates by permuting HLA or CMV assignments 20 times. In a later analysis, co-occurring TCRs were grouped with DBSCAN, and TCRdist sequence similarity was added when clustering was performed within HLA-allele-positive subsets. Co-occurrence clustering excluded repertoires with fewer than 30,000 or more than 120,000 public chains, plus five with anomalous nucleotide sharing. TCRdb mirrors the immuneACCESS table, restricted to in-frame sequences. Some clones are absent from its copies; in checked studies, under half trace to an unresolved V gene, and the reason for the others is unknown. The DNA gave D and trimming, while V, J and clone size come from that table. The sample has around 140,000 clones on record, 70% to 85% of them singletons. Approximately 2.4% of the sample is held by the ten biggest clonotypes.

The cohort comprised 670 or so healthy bone marrow donors. At the time of sampling, all cohort members were nominally healthy, though unrecorded immune exposures were likely present. The donor was CMV seronegative and was included in the group of hundreds of seronegative cohort members. Every donor gave a peripheral blood sample, and the peripheral blood mononuclear cells from that sample were used for TCR beta sequencing. Genomic DNA was extracted from the blood cell samples with the Qiagen DNeasy Blood Extraction Kit. The data belong to a study of cytomegalovirus exposure and HLA in healthy donors (dated by TCRdb to about 2017). Notes on the research overall: An earlier analysis of roughly 570 of the donors reported about 280 Gb of sequence data and 95 million to 140 million unique TCR beta sequences obtained from about 179 million T cells. Class I and class II HLA loci were covered by the typing at four-digit resolution. The T cell repertoires of around 670 subjects were profiled by immunosequencing and related to cytomegalovirus serostatus. Among 398 genotyped donors of the cohort, an average of around 250,000 unique TCR beta nucleotide sequences was sequenced per donor, of which 15% to 20% were non-productive. The number of typed donors differed by locus: roughly 629-640 for A, B, C, DRB1 and DQB1; some 500 for DQA1; fewer than 610 for DPA1; and about 450 for DPB1. Donor age, sex, ethnicity and CMV serostatus were collected together with the repertoire data. In a later analysis, previously published TCR beta repertoires from 550 to 700 donors were re-analyzed and high-resolution HLA genotyping was added so that TCR occurrence patterns could be studied. All discovery cohort repertoires had been generated on a single sequencing platform. The genetic ancestry cluster associated with self-reported Caucasian donors included around four fifths of the roughly 360 genotyped donors. About five DR-DQ haplotypes were handled as single units for association and clustering, since linkage in the cohort was strong. Rather than using new phenotypic data, the later analysis identified candidate immune exposures from TCR beta sequences and from how often those sequences occurred across donors. An early release covering some 640 HLA-typed donors comprised 250 to 350 gigabases of sequencing data and around 86 million unique TCR sequences. To decide whether each TCR beta V gene segment behaved as functional or pseudogenic, an earlier analysis of some 570 of the donors relied on high-throughput TCR beta sequencing. The study was designed to test whether signatures of past pathogen exposure could be identified by cataloging public T cell receptors. To predict cytomegalovirus infection status, the study brought together high-throughput TCR immunosequencing, statistical association of individual TCRs with disease status, and machine learning. Along with the approximately 700-subject first cohort, a separate validation cohort of about 110 different subjects was used. A later genetic analysis took genome-wide SNP genotypes for 398 of the 666 donors and used that subset as a discovery cohort.

Looking up the germline V gene yields CDR1 MGHRA and CDR2 YSYEKL. Germline trimming: 4 bases from V, 5 bases from J; junction bases outside gene matches: 5. There are 13 amino acids in the CDR3, from cysteine to phenylalanine inclusive. Kept here is only the CDR3 DNA, which spans 39 bases and is read in frame from base 1. The study at large found these results: A later analysis found that most CMV-associated TCR beta chains appeared HLA-restricted, with HLA associations seemingly driven largely by CMV exposure. The study gave a list of over 150 TCR beta chains associated with cytomegalovirus. Sequencing depth was assumed to be roughly uniform across donors in the presence/absence analyses, though that assumption may not hold. An earlier analysis of around 500 of the donors showed that most TCR beta V segments appeared in productive rearrangements either about 87% or about 30% of the time, which broadly matched IMGT annotations. HLA typing was unavailable for some donors at each locus, so association tests used only the typed subset. Immune exposure information for the cohort was limited to CMV serostatus. The sequencing pipeline was judged likely to have produced a cluster of highly shared sequence variants as a technical artifact. A later analysis found that TCR association rates varied across HLA loci, with DRB1 alleles showing the most associated TCRs and HLA-C alleles the fewest. In a later analysis, HLA-associated TCR beta chains were found to be more clonally expanded and to have lower generation probabilities than equally common non-associated chains. This cohort had only TCR beta chains sequenced, and the lack of alpha or paired-chain data limited which features could be detected. The 87-base-pair reads could not distinguish some IMGT-functional V segments, including TRBV6-2 and TRBV6-3, so those segments were excluded. A later analysis associated about 17,000 TCR beta sequences with specific HLA alleles at a false discovery rate of 0.05. When HLA alleles, especially DR and DQ, strongly co-occurred, attributing TCR associations to individual alleles was difficult. In vitro tests confirmed that a few of the cytomegalovirus-associated TCR beta chains recognize cytomegalovirus antigens. The authors suggested that the approach could potentially be extended to other disease states and immunological phenotypes. The classifier was reported to diagnose cytomegalovirus status with high specificity and sensitivity in both the original and validation cohorts. V-gene and J-gene trimming of TCR beta chains was associated with a missense DCLRE1C variant in a later genetic analysis, and the association was replicated in an independent cohort. In a later genetic analysis, fewer N-insertions in productive TCRs were reported among donors in an Asian-associated ancestry cluster than the roughly 710-donor mean. Linkage disequilibrium might explain the correlated functional status among segregating V segments, but an unknown experimental factor could not be ruled out. Approximately 16 rarely observed V segments, including chromosome 9 orphons, were excluded from the earlier analysis of about 600 of the donors because counts were too low. Several of the top co-occurrence clusters appeared to be linked to parvovirus B19, influenza, CMV and Epstein-Barr virus, according to a later analysis. Most TCR sequences were observed very rarely across donors, whereas some public TCRs were present in many individuals. A further reported finding was that TCR beta sequences accurately predicted the HLA-A and HLA-B alleles for most subjects in the first cohort.

The TCR originated in a male donor in good health and CMV-seronegative. Sequencing used PBMCs. The sequence joins TRBV4-1 to TRBJ2-7; 7 central bases correspond to TRBD2. The CDR3 here reads CASSLEGGDEQYF. The sequenced DNA is TGCGCCAGCAGCCTAGAGGGAGGGGACGAGCAGTACTTC.